This T cell receptor (beta chain) was found in a study of blood T cell repertoires in COVID-19. About the study: Samples came from the United States, Italy and Spain, spanning acute and convalescent COVID-19. T cells, B-cell-depleted T cells, or PBMCs provided the cDNA or gDNA that served as material.

Original analysis: From reference gene primer amplification, estimates of nucleated cell counts were derived. Profiled with immunoSEQ multiplex PCR; TCRdb holds only in-frame clones, not every one. The V and J calls and clone size come from that table; D and trimming were worked out from the DNA. The sample contains around 130,000 clones, about 84% of which appear only once. The clonotype comes from a woman in her fifties or sixties with acute or convalescent COVID-19. The sequencing sample was made of peripheral blood.

The CDR3 region has the DNA TGCGCCAGCAGCCAAGCCCCGCGGGGGATCGGAGCAAGGGAGACCCAGTACTTC. It encodes CASSQAPRGIGARETQYF. This chain links TRBV4-1 with TRBJ2-5; 7 positions agree with TRBD2. The CDR3 length is 18 residues. V lost 1 base to trimming and J lost 5 bases; unmatched junction nucleotides: 16. CDR1 is MGHRA and CDR2 is YSYEKL in the germline V gene.